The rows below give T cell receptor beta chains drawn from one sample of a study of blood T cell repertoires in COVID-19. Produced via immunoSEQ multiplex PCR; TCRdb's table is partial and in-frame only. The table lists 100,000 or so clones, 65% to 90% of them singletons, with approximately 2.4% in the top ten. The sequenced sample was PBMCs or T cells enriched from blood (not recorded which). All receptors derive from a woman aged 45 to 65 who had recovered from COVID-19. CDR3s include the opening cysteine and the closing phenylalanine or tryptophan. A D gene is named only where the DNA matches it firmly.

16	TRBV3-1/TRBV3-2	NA	CASSQERYRAQDGYTF
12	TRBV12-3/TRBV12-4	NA	CASSLEGVGYTF
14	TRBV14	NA	CASSHIGTNTEAFF
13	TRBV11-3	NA	CASSIGPNTEAFF
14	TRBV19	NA	CASSVGDKYNEQFF
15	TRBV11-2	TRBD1	CASSLGAGGAYEAFF
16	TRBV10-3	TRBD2	CAISGTSGGASYEQYF
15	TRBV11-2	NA	CASSLGQATNEKLFF
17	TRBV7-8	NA	CASSPPLAPLAKNIQYF
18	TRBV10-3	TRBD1	CAIREPGTGGSLGGELFF
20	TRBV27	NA	CASSLHPNTLTDPTKNIQYF
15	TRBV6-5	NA	CASSQLARKKETQYF
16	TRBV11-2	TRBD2	CASSLDPRGGSETQYF
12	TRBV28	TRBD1	CAGGQVNQPQHF
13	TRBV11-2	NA	CASSLVPGNEQFF
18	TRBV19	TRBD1	CASSIMGVVGQGDTEAFF
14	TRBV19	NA	CASSIMSEYNEQFF
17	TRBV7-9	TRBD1	CASSPLSDRDGYNEQFF
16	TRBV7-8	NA	CASSQTFTNSNYGYTF
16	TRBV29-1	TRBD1	CSVAALQTGGDYEQYF
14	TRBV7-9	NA	CASSLGRSTDTQYF
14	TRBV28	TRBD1	CASTYGQGRYEQYF
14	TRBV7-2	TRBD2	CASSAGLATDTQYF
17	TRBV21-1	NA	CASSKPPAAPYQETQYF
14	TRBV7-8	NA	CASFPERVSYEQYF
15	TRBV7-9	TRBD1	CASSKDRVFLGEQFF
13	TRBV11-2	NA	CASSSSGGGRAFF
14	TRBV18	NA	CASAIQGNTGELFF
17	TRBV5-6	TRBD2	CASSPGLPSALGGTQYF
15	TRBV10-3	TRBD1	CAISAGTGVGTEAFF
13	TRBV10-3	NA	CAIREGLPNGYTF
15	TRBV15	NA	CATGGLASLQETQYF
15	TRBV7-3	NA	CASTPGGWANYGYTF
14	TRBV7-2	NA	CASSFSGQNYGYTF
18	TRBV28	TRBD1	CASSQIPRTGGFYSPLHF
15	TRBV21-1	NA	CARGERQVYNSPLHF